These 14 T cell receptor beta chains came from one sample sequenced in a study of T cells in Graves' hyperthyroidism and ophthalmopathy. TCR beta CDR3 regions were amplified from RNA. When the TCR CDR3 underwent first-round RT-PCR, the HTBI primer set was used. TCRdb ran MiXCR on the multiplex PCR reads and lists one entry per CDR3 protein. Altogether around 540,000 distinct CDR3 sequences are present, just over 45% being singletons, with the ten largest covering 8.2%. Sequences were obtained from peripheral blood or thyroid tissue (not recorded which). These receptor sequences come from a woman under 30 with Graves' hyperthyroidism.

This clonotype came up a few times. V usage is TRBV20-1 and J usage is TRBJ2-7; D not resolved. Germline assignment: CDR1 DFQATT and CDR2 SNEGSKA (reference sequence). This CDR3 is 13 amino acids long. V lost 3 bases to trimming and J lost 2 bases, with 11 bases between them. Written as DNA, the CDR3 is TGCAGTGCTAGCATGGGAACTACCTACGAGCAGTACTTC. It translates to CSASMGTTYEQYF.

This clonotype was observed a handful of times. This chain joins TRBV9 and TRBJ1-3; no clear D gene. The V gene lost 3 bases and the J gene lost 0 bases, with 13 bases spanning the gap. The germline V gene has CDR1 SGDLS and CDR2 YYNGEE. The CDR3 runs to 16 residues. DNA of the CDR3: TGTGCCAGCAGCGCCTTACCTCGGAGCTCTGGAAACACCATATATTTT. It is translated as CASSALPRSSGNTIYF.

This clonotype has a handful of counts. The V and J genes are TRBV12-3 or TRBV12-4 and TRBJ1-1, with TRBD1 as a possible D gene (5 bases). Trimming left V 7 bases short and J 1 base short, with 13 bases between. The length of the CDR3 is 14 residues. The DNA for the CDR3 is TGTGCCAGCACTCCGGGACCCTCGAACACTGAAGCTTTCTTT. Its protein is CASTPGPSNTEAFF.

This clonotype was counted ten times or more. The chain carries TRBV29-1 and TRBJ2-7, with D tentatively TRBD2 (7 bases). V was clipped by 4 bases and J by 6 bases, with 16 bases between them. This CDR3 contains 13 residues. The germline CDR1 and CDR2 sequences are SQVTM and ANQGSEA. Here the CDR3 reads CSVGGGLNSEQYF. CDR3 coding DNA: TGCAGCGTTGGGGGGGGGCTTAATAGCGAGCAGTACTTC.

The chain carries TRBV7-9 and TRBJ2-7; D is unresolved. Germline lookup yields CDR1 SEHNR and CDR2 FQNEAQ (reference sequence). V was clipped by 7 bases and J by 2 bases, with 15 bases between them. The CDR3 is 14 amino acids. CDR3 bases: TGTGCCAGCAACTCGGTTGCGGCTACCTACGAGCAGTACTTC. This encodes CASNSVAATYEQYF.

V and J are TRBV7-4 and TRBJ1-1; unclear D gene. The V gene's germline CDR1 is SGHVT and CDR2 SQSDAQ. CDR3 length: 14 residues. Trimming removed 5 bases from V and 11 bases from J, with 21 bases in between. The CDR3 region has the DNA TGTGCCAGCAGCGAGAGGACCGAGGGCGATTTGGCTTTCTTT. The encoded protein is CASSERTEGDLAFF.

The V call is TRBV7-2, the J call TRBJ1-6; maybe TRBD1 (6 bases). Germline V gives CDR1 SGHTA, CDR2 FQGNSA. Trimming pared 5 bases from V and 9 bases from J, leaving 17 bases between. CDR3 size: 15 residues. This CDR3 reads CASSGRTAPGSPLHF. DNA of the CDR3: TGTGCCAGCAGCGGGCGGACAGCCCCGGGTTCACCCCTCCACTTT.

V usage is TRBV9 and J usage is TRBJ1-6, with D unresolved. Germline-derived CDR1 and CDR2 are SGDLS and YYNGEE. The V end lost 2 bases, the J end lost 5 bases, and 5 bases lay between the germline ends. There are 13 residues in the CDR3. The CDR3, as DNA: TGTGCCAGCAGCGTTGAGCATAATTCACCCCTCCACTTT. Its protein product is CASSVEHNSPLHF. Filled out from reference TRBV9 and TRBJ1-6, the complete variable domain reads DSGVTQTPKHLITATGQRVTLRCSPRSGDLSVYWYQQSLDQGLQFLIQYYNGEERAKGNILERFSAQQFPDLHSELNLSSLELGDSALYFCASSVEHNSPLHFGNGTRLTVT.

The chain combines TRBV5-1 with TRBJ2-2; 9 positions agree with TRBD2. Unmatched junction bases numbered 1, after V lost 0 bases and J lost 4 bases. Germline CDR1 SGHRS, CDR2 YFSETQ. This CDR3 region has 15 residues. CDR3 coding DNA: TGCGCCAGCAGCTTGGGGACTAGCGCCACCGGGGAGCTGTTTTTT. Its translation is CASSLGTSATGELFF.

The genes are TRBV7-9 and TRBJ1-1; TRBD1 matches at 8 bases. CDR3 length: 16 amino acids. CDR1 and CDR2 (germline): SEHNR, FQNEAQ (reference sequence). The ends lost 3 bases at V and 0 bases at J; junction bases unmatched: 6. This CDR3 is CASSFRPGQVNTEAFF. DNA of the CDR3: TGTGCCAGCAGCTTTAGACCGGGACAGGTGAACACTGAAGCTTTCTTT. Combining the CDR3 with reference TRBV7-9 and TRBJ1-1 gives the whole variable domain DTGVSQNPRHKITKRGQNVTFRCDPISEHNRLYWYRQTLGQGPEFLTYFQNEAQLEKSRLLSDRFSAERPKGSFSTLEIQRTEQGDSAMYLCASSFRPGQVNTEAFFGQGTRLTVV.

This clonotype was observed many times. The chain uses TRBV29-1 and TRBJ2-7, with 7 positions matching TRBD1. The germline gives CDR1 SQVTM, CDR2 ANQGSEA. V trimming: 6 bases; J trimming: 0 bases; junction bases outside the gene matches: 5. The CDR3 extends over 13 amino acids. The CDR3 nucleotides are TGCAGCGTCCACTGGGACAGCTCCTACGAGCAGTACTTC. Its translation: CSVHWDSSYEQYF.

Of note for this clonotype: The conserved closing phenylalanine or tryptophan is absent in this CDR3, likely reflecting a read error. This chain connects TRBV5-1 to TRBJ1-2; D gene ambiguous. Germline CDR1 SGHRS, CDR2 YFSETQ. CDR3 length equals 13 residues. V lost 7 bases and J 1 base, leaving 11 bases between the germline ends. The CDR3 loop reads CASSQFGNYGYTL. CDR3 nucleotide sequence: TGCGCCAGCTCCCAGTTCGGTAACTATGGCTACACCCTC.

This clonotype has a handful of counts. The V and J genes are TRBV7-9 and TRBJ1-2; D remains ambiguous. The V end lost 1 base, the J end lost 7 bases, and 13 bases lay between the germline ends. CDR3 length: 14 amino acids. The germline V gene encodes CDR1 SEHNR and CDR2 FQNEAQ (reference sequence). CDR3 bases: TGTGCCAGCAGCTTAGGAGGGCCTGGTCGTGGCTACACCTTC. This translates into CASSLGGPGRGYTF.

The CDR3 region has the DNA TGTGCCAGCAGCTTATTGGCTAGCGGCCCCTACGAGCAGTACTTC. The encoded protein is CASSLLASGPYEQYF. The genes are TRBV7-2 and TRBJ2-7, with 7 bases lining up with TRBD2. CDR3 length: 15 residues. V was pared by 2 bases and J by 2 bases, with 6 bases of the junction left unmatched. Germline CDR1 is SGHTA and CDR2 is FQGNSA.